This record looks at one TCR beta chain sequence and its context. RNA was extracted from bulk tissue without any cell sorting. Three rounds of nested PCR, following a modified ARM-PCR protocol, produced the TCRbeta library. MiXCR, applied by TCRdb to the multiplex PCR reads, yields one record per CDR3 protein. The top ten hold under 30% of the sample, which has 200,000 to 250,000 distinct CDR3 sequences, around 70% seen once. The V and J ends lost 1 base and 3 bases respectively, with 10 bases between them. The germline CDR1 and CDR2 sequences are SGHVS and FQNEAQ. This CDR3 comprises 15 residues. The source of the sample is a study of tumor and adjacent non-tumor tissue in lung cancer.

V and J are TRBV7-8 and TRBJ1-5; unclear D gene. The TCR comes from a man in his fifties or sixties with non-small cell lung cancer. Sequencing was done on a sample of lung tumor tissue. In nucleotides, the CDR3 is TGTGCCAGCAGCTTAGACACACTGAACAATCAGCCCCAGCATTTT. This codes for CASSLDTLNNQPQHF.